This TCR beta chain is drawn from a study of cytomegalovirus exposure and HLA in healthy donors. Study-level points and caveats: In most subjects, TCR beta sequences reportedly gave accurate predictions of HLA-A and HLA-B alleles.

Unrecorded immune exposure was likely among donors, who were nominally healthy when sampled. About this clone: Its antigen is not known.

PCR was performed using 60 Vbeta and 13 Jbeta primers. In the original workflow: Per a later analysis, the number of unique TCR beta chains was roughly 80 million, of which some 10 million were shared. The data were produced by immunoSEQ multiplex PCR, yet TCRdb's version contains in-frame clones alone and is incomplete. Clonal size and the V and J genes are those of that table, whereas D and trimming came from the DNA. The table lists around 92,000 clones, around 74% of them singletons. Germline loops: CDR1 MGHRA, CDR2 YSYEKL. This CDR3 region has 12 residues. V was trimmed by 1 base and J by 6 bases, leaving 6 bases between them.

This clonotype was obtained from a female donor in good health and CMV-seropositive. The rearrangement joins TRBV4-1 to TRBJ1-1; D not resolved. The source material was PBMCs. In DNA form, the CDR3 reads TGCGCCAGCAGCCAAGGTAGCCCTGAAGCTTTCTTT. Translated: CASSQGSPEAFF.